The T cell receptor (beta chain) described here comes from a study of T cell changes during pregnancy in multiple sclerosis. There are a few counts of this clone. Assay: immunoSEQ multiplex PCR; the TCRdb copy retains only in-frame clones and omits some. The sample contains 60,000 to 85,000 clones, about 91% of which appear only once. Sequencing was performed on peripheral blood, taken in the first trimester of pregnancy. This TCR derives from a female donor with multiple sclerosis, enrolled in a pregnancy study.

CDR3 nucleotide sequence: TGTGCCAGTAGCTTCGGACAGGGGCCCGCTGAAGCTTTCTTT. It yields the protein CASSFGQGPAEAFF. The chain is built from TRBV19 and TRBJ1-1; 9 bases agree with TRBD1. This CDR3 region has 14 residues. Germline values: CDR1 LNHDA, CDR2 SQIVND (reference sequence). V lost 6 bases and J lost 6; bases outside the gene matches: 8.